The 9 T cell receptor beta chains in this list originate from one sample, sequenced in a study of blood T cell repertoires in COVID-19. TCRdb's table, derived via immunoSEQ multiplex PCR, lists solely in-frame clones and lacks some. The repertoire holds some 250,000 clones, with 70% to 90% as singletons. The material sequenced was peripheral blood. The origin of the receptors is a woman aged 25 to 39 who had recovered from COVID-19.

The rearrangement joins TRBV6-1 to TRBJ1-4; D may be TRBD1 (5 bases). CDR1 is MNHNS and CDR2 is SASEGT in the germline V gene. This CDR3 comprises 13 residues. The V gene lost 2 bases and the J gene lost 13 bases, with 14 bases spanning the gap. This CDR3 is CASSELRRDLLFF. As DNA, the CDR3 is TGTGCCAGCAGTGAACTACGGAGGGACCTACTGTTTTTT.

The chain uses TRBV4-3 and TRBJ1-1; no clear D gene. CDR3 length: 18 amino acids. V shed 0 bases and J shed 3 bases, with 20 bases lying between them. Germline CDR1 is LGHNA and CDR2 is YSLEER. The chain's CDR3 is CASSQDLGLAGGDTEAFF. The CDR3 coding sequence is TGCGCCAGCAGCCAAGATTTAGGTCTTGCAGGCGGGGACACTGAAGCTTTCTTT.

DNA for the CDR3: TGTGCCAGCAGCCAAGGGAGGACAGTCTACAATGAGCAGTTCTTC. It is translated as CASSQGRTVYNEQFF. The chain combines TRBV14 with TRBJ2-1, with a weak D call TRBD1 (6 bases). The CDR3 runs 15 residues. The V gene lost 1 base and the J gene lost 3 bases, with 10 bases spanning the gap. Germline V gene sequence: CDR1 SGHDN, CDR2 FVKESK.

This clone was recorded a few times. The chain combines TRBV5-1 with TRBJ1-6; 7 bases agree with TRBD1. This CDR3 is built from 14 residues. V dropped 4 bases and J dropped 8; count of bases not matched to a gene: 6. Germline V lookup: CDR1 SGHRS, CDR2 YFSETQ. Here the CDR3 DNA reads TGCGCCAGCAGCCTGACAGGGTGGGATTCACCCCTCCACTTT. Translated: CASSLTGWDSPLHF.

This clone showed up just a few times. J is TRBJ1-6 and V is TRBV7-9; no clear D. V lost 1 base and J lost 10, with 14 bases in between. This CDR3 contains 15 residues. The germline gives CDR1 SEHNR, CDR2 FQNEAQ (reference sequence). This chain's CDR3 is CASSLDSVSFSPLHF. CDR3 sequence (DNA): TGTGCCAGCAGCTTAGATTCGGTCTCCTTCTCACCCCTCCACTTT.

This chain uses TRBV5-6 with TRBJ1-1; D may be TRBD1 (5 bases). This CDR3 comprises 16 residues. Germline CDR1 SGHDT, CDR2 YYEEEE. V lost 0 bases, J lost 0 bases, and 12 bases lay in between. CDR3 loop: CASSLGRGGMNTEAFF. Written as DNA, the CDR3 is TGTGCCAGCAGCTTGGGAAGGGGAGGCATGAACACTGAAGCTTTCTTT.

As regards this clone: The sample holds other DNA sequences that translate to the same CDR3. CDR3 loop: CASSQDGTGMNTEAFF. CDR3 nucleotides: TGCGCCAGCAGCCAAGACGGGACAGGTATGAACACTGAAGCTTTCTTT. The chain couples TRBV4-1 to TRBJ1-1; the match to TRBD1 covers 8 bases. The germline V gene encodes CDR1 MGHRA and CDR2 YSYEKL. The length of the CDR3 is 16 residues. V trimming: 0 bases; J trimming: 0 bases; junction bases outside the gene matches: 3.

The rearrangement joins TRBV30 to TRBJ2-7, with a possible D match to TRBD2 (6 bases). CDR1 is GTSNPN and CDR2 is SVGIG in the germline V gene (reference sequence). The CDR3 totals 14 residues. Trimming removed 8 bases from V and 4 bases from J, with 21 bases in between. The CDR3 region has the DNA TGTGCCGGTACTAGCCCTCAATCCAAATACGAGCAGTACTTC. Its protein product is CAGTSPQSKYEQYF.

This chain links TRBV5-1 with TRBJ1-2; 9 bases fit TRBD1. V dropped 0 bases and J dropped 8; count of bases not matched to a gene: 5. The CDR3 totals 14 residues. Germline assignment: CDR1 SGHRS and CDR2 YFSETQ. The CDR3: CASSLEGQGPGYTF. The DNA for the CDR3 is TGCGCCAGCAGCTTGGAGGGACAGGGACCCGGCTACACCTTC. Drawing the rest from reference TRBV5-1 and TRBJ1-2, the complete variable domain is KAGVTQTPRYLIKTRGQQVTLSCSPISGHRSVSWYQQTPGQGLQFLFEYFSETQRNKGNFPGRFSGRQFSNSRSEMNVSTLELGDSALYLCASSLEGQGPGYTFGSGTRLTVV.